This T cell receptor beta chain derives from a study of blood T cell repertoires in COVID-19. Study as a whole: Acute and convalescent COVID-19 specimens originated in the United States, Italy and Spain.

CDR3 size: 14 residues. Germline CDR1 is ENHRY and CDR2 is SYGVKD. V was shortened by 3 bases and J by 4 bases, with 10 bases between the two germline ends. The repertoire was sequenced with immunoSEQ multiplex PCR; TCRdb's copy has only in-frame clones and lacks some. The table records tens of thousands of clones, about 90% of them present only once. Sequenced: peripheral blood. The TCR sequence derives from a human donor with active COVID-19. The donor label of this sample is uncertain. The chain carries TRBV10-3 and TRBJ2-1; D is ambiguous. CDR3 nucleotides: TGTGCCATCAGTGACGTACTAAAGTACAATGAGCAGTTCTTC. As protein: CAISDVLKYNEQFF.